The sample holds many counts of the clone carrying this T cell receptor (beta chain). Its specificity is unknown. This specimen belongs to a study of CD8 T cells in ankylosing spondylitis. Whole-study results and caveats: Blood of patients with ankylosing spondylitis appeared to be characterized by a TCR beta motif of several highly homologous variants. In reactive arthritis synovial fluid and blood, some motif variants had been reported before. Peripheral blood held disease-linked clones only at relatively low frequency, and these were CD8+.

5'-RACE, quantitative and with molecular barcodes, yielded the TCR beta libraries. TCRdb re-derived calls from the 5' RACE reads in MiXCR, one entry per CDR3 protein. This sample has under 200,000 distinct CDR3 sequences; 9.5% to 10% occur once, and the top ten carry approximately 15%. The sequenced sample was blood, either unsorted or a sorted T cell fraction (not recorded which). The clonotype originates from a female donor with ankylosing spondylitis or in good health (not recorded which).

For the CDR3, the DNA is TGCGCCAGCAGCCAAGATAGGGGTGCCAACGTCCTGACTTTC. This translates into CASSQDRGANVLTF. This chain connects TRBV4-3 to TRBJ2-6, with D possibly matching TRBD1 (5 bases). The CDR3 is 14 amino acids. Per the germline V gene, CDR1 is LGHNA and CDR2 is YSLEER. Trimming took off 0 bases at V and 7 bases at J, with 7 bases between the two ends.